This T cell receptor beta chain was recovered during a study of blood T cell repertoires in COVID-19. Overall study context: Samples came from the United States, Italy and Spain, spanning acute and convalescent COVID-19. PBMCs, B-cell-depleted T cells, or T cells were the source of the cDNA or gDNA that made up the material.

As processed by the authors: Amplification of reference gene primers provided the estimated nucleated cell counts. Sequencing used immunoSEQ multiplex PCR; TCRdb keeps in-frame clones, though not all of them. V and J calls and clone size come straight from that table; D and trimming were deduced from the DNA. Of over 150,000 clones in the sample, approximately 90% are singletons; the top ten hold approximately 2%. Between the trimmed V and J ends, which lost 0 bases and 3 bases, there was a span of 12 bases. The CDR3 contains 16 residues. CDR1 MNHNY and CDR2 SVGAGI come from the germline V gene (reference sequence).

The sequence came from a man younger than 35 who had recovered from COVID-19. Sequenced: peripheral blood. The chain employs TRBV6-6 and TRBJ1-5, with no clear D. This CDR3 reads CASSYSAHLVNQPQHF. The CDR3 DNA follows: TGTGCCAGCAGTTACTCGGCCCATCTCGTCAATCAGCCCCAGCATTTT.